Sequencing of this T cell receptor (beta chain) was carried out in a study of cytomegalovirus exposure and HLA in healthy donors. Germline lookup yields CDR1 ENHRY and CDR2 SYGVKD. After removal of 3 bases from V and 8 bases from J, the junction contained 6 bases not matched to a gene. The CDR3 loop spans 13 amino acids. Researchers ran the PCR with 60 Vbeta and 13 Jbeta primers. Sequencing used immunoSEQ multiplex PCR; TCRdb keeps in-frame clones, though not all of them. The sample records roughly 100,000 clones, 55% to 75% being singletons. This clone was counted between two and nine times. The clonotype comes from a young man in good health and CMV-seropositive. This rearrangement joins TRBV10-3 to TRBJ1-2; 7 bases are shared with TRBD1. The sequenced sample consisted of PBMCs. CDR3 residues: CAISEITGVGYTF. For the CDR3, the DNA is TGTGCCATCAGTGAAATTACAGGGGTGGGCTACACCTTC.